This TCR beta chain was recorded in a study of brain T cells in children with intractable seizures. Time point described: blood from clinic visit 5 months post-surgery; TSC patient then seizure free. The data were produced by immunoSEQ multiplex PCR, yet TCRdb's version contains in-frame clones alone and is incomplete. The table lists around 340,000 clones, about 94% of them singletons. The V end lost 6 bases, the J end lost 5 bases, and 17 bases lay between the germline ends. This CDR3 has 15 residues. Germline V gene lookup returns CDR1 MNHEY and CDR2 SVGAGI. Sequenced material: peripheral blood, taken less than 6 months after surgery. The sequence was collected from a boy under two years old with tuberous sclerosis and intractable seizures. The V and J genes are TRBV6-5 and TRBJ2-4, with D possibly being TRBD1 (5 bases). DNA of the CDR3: TGTGCCAGCAGAACGGACATAAGCAACGAAAACATTCAGTACTTC. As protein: CASRTDISNENIQYF.